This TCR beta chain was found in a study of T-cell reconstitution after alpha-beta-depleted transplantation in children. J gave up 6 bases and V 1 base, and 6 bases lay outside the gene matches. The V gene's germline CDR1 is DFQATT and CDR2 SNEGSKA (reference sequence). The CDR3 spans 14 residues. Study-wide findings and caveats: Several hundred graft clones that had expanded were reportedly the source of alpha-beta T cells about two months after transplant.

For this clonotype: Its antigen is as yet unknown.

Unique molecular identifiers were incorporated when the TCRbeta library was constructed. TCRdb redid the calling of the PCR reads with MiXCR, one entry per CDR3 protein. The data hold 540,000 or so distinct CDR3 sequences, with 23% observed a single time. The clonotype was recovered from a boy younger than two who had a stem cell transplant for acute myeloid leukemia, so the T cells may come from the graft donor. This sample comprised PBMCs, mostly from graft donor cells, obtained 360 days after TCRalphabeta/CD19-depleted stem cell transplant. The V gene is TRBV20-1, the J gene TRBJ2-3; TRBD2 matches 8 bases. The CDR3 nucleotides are TGCAGTGCTAGAGTGGGGGCTAGCGGGGATACGCAGTATTTT. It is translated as CSARVGASGDTQYF.